This T cell receptor (beta chain) originates from a study of T-cell memory formation after mild COVID-19. Study conclusions and caveats: The finding that pre-infection memory included some responding clones suggested that cross-reactive memory joined. The study found contracting CD4+ clones mainly in CM and EM and contracting CD8+ clones in EMRA. CD4/CD8 balance held among clones contracting day 15 to 85, and later expanders leaned CD4+.

From 5'RACE with constant-segment primers came TCR alpha and TCR beta cDNA libraries that carried sample barcodes and UMIs. One entry per CDR3 protein, called by TCRdb with MiXCR from the 5' RACE reads. The table records 430,000 or so distinct CDR3 sequences, approximately 23% of them present only once. Turning to this clonotype: The antigen remains unidentified.

Losses at the gene ends were 4 bases for V and 7 bases for J; bases not matched to a gene: 13. The CDR3 has 17 residues. Germline V gene data show CDR1 as MNHNY and CDR2 as SVGAGI (reference sequence). The sequence came from an adult woman who had mild COVID-19 (a few samples of this study predate the infection). Cell type and time point are not known. Sequencing was done on a sample of PBMCs or a T cell subset sorted from them (not recorded which). V and J are TRBV6-6 and TRBJ1-6; 7 nucleotides match TRBD1. The DNA for the CDR3 is TGTGCCAGCAGTTCCACAGGGGCTGGGGGAGCAAATTCACCCCTCCACTTT. It yields the protein CASSSTGAGGANSPLHF.